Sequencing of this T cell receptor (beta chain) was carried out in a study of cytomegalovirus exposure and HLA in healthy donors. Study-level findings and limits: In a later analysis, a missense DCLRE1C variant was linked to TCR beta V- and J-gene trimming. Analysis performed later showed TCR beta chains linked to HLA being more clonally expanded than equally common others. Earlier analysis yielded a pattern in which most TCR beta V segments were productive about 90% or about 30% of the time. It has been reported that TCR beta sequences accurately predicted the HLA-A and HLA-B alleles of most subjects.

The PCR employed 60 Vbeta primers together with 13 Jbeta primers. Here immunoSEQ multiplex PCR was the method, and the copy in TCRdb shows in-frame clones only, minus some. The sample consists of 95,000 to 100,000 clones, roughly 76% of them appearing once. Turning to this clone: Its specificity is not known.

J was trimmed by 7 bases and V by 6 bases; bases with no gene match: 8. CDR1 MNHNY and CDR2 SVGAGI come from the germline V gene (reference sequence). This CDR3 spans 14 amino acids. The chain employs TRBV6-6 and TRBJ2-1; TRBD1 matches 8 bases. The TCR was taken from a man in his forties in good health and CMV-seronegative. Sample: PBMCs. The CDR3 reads CASSLDRERNEQFF. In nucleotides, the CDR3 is TGTGCCAGCAGCTTGGACAGGGAACGGAATGAGCAGTTCTTC.